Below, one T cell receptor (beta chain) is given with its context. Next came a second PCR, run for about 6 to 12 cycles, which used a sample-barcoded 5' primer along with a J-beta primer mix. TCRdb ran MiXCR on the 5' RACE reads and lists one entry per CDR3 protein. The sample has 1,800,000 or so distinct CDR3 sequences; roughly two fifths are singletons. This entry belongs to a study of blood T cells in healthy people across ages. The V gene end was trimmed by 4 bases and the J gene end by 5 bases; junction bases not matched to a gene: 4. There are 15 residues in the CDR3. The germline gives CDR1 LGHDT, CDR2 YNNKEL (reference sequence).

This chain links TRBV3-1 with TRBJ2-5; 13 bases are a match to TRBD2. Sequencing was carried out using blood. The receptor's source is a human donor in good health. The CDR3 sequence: CASSLGLAGWETQYF. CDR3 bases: TGTGCCAGCAGCCTGGGACTAGCGGGATGGGAGACCCAGTACTTC.